The 25 T cell receptor beta chains reported below all come from one sample, sequenced in a study of T cell repertoires in aging, cancer and after chemotherapy. Rearranged V-D-J TRB sequences were amplified with a mixed TRB-A/B primer pool. MiXCR, applied by TCRdb to the multiplex PCR reads, yields one record per CDR3 protein. The data contain fewer than 15,000 distinct CDR3 sequences, around a quarter of them singletons. Peripheral blood genomic DNA, not sorted cells or RNA, was the template. Sequencing was performed on blood. The source of these receptors is a human donor with a blood cancer.

By proportion, this clonotype is medium-sized. The V call is TRBV29-1, the J call TRBJ1-2; D uncertain. V gave up 7 bases and J gave up 0 bases, with 6 bases separating them. This CDR3 is 11 amino acids long. CDR1 SQVTM and CDR2 ANQGSEA come from the germline V gene. CDR3: CSEGTNYGYTF. The CDR3 coding sequence is TGCAGCGAGGGCACTAACTATGGCTACACCTTC.

This sequence joins TRBV5-1 and TRBJ2-2, with 7 positions matching TRBD1. With V trimmed by 2 bases and J by 7 bases, 5 bases remained unmatched. The CDR3 is made up of 14 amino acids. Germline values: CDR1 SGHRS, CDR2 YFSETQ. The CDR3 DNA reads as TGCGCCAGCAGCTTCTATCCAGGGGGCGGGGAGCTGTTTTTT. It specifies CASSFYPGGGELFF.

In this sample, this clonotype is large. V is TRBV27 and J is TRBJ2-2; maybe TRBD2 (6 bases). There are 16 residues in the CDR3. Per germline, CDR1 MNHEY and CDR2 SMNVEV (reference sequence). V was clipped by 8 bases and J by 2 bases, with 18 bases between them. Here the CDR3 reads CASFPSPGANTGELFF. In nucleotides, the CDR3 is TGTGCCAGCTTCCCAAGCCCGGGAGCCAACACCGGGGAGCTGTTTTTT.

The genes are TRBV5-1 and TRBJ2-1; 9 nucleotides agree with TRBD1. There are 17 residues in the CDR3. Trimming at V came to 2 bases and at J to 7 bases, leaving 13 bases not matched to a gene. Germline CDR1 SGHRS, CDR2 YFSETQ. In DNA form, the CDR3 reads TGCGCCAGCAGCTTACGTGACAGGGGGATTATTTCAAATGAGCAGTTCTTC. Translation gives CASSLRDRGIISNEQFF.

This clonotype was counted only a few times. The V call is TRBV10-3, the J call TRBJ2-3; 8 bases line up with TRBD2. The CDR3 has 15 residues. Germline V lookup: CDR1 ENHRY, CDR2 SYGVKD. With V trimmed by 4 bases and J by 2 bases, 5 bases remained unmatched. CDR3 sequence reads: CAISGRGAHTDTQYF. The CDR3 nucleotides are TGTGCCATCAGTGGGCGGGGGGCCCACACAGATACGCAGTATTTT.

This clonotype was picked up many times. The chain combines TRBV12-3 or TRBV12-4 with TRBJ1-2; no firm D call. The V end lost 6 bases, the J end lost 5 bases, and 7 bases lay between the germline ends. The CDR3 is 11 residues long. The CDR3 here is CASSQGYGYTF. In DNA, the CDR3 is TGTGCCAGCAGCCAAGGTTATGGCTACACCTTC.

This clonotype came up once. One base away lies a much larger clone, so this may be a sequencing read error. The chain links TRBV18 to TRBJ2-7; the match to TRBD1 covers 9 bases. Looked up from germline, CDR1 is KGHSH and CDR2 is LQKENI. This CDR3 has 16 residues. The CDR3 sequence is CASSPPWDRESYEKYF. Written as DNA, the CDR3 is TGTGCCAGCTCACCTCCGTGGGACAGGGAATCCTACGAGAAGTACTTC.

This clonotype has ten or more counts. The rearrangement joins TRBV6-2 or TRBV6-3 to TRBJ1-1; D is uncertain. V lost 5 bases to trimming and J lost 3 bases, with 19 bases between them. Germline V gene sequence: CDR1 MNHEY, CDR2 SVGEGT. This CDR3 spans 16 amino acids. CDR3 residues: CASSTTEGVRYTEAFF. The CDR3 DNA reads as TGTGCCAGCAGTACGACGGAGGGAGTGCGGTACACTGAAGCTTTCTTT.

The chain links TRBV5-6 to TRBJ1-5, with D unresolved. Germline V CDR1 and CDR2: SGHDT, YYEEEE. The CDR3 is made up of 18 amino acids. Trimming pared 1 base from V and 7 bases from J, leaving 24 bases between. The CDR3 DNA sequence: TGTGCCAGCAGCTTGTGGCAATTCGGGGTTCCGTCGGGGCAGCCCCAGCATTTT. It yields the protein CASSLWQFGVPSGQPQHF.

This clonotype has a handful of counts. The V and J genes are TRBV7-9 and TRBJ2-1, with TRBD2 matching 10 bases. The CDR3 spans 15 residues. Looked up from germline, CDR1 is SEHNR and CDR2 is FQNEAQ (reference sequence). V lost 5 bases, J lost 2 bases, and 3 bases stayed unmatched. CDR3 sequence: CASSHTSGAYNEQFF. The CDR3 DNA follows: TGTGCCAGCAGCCATACTAGCGGGGCCTACAATGAGCAGTTCTTC.

This clonotype was recorded only once. V and J are TRBV5-1 and TRBJ2-4, with D hard to call. The CDR3 length is 15 residues. V lost 0 bases and J 1 base, leaving 8 bases between the germline ends. Germline CDR1 SGHRS, CDR2 YFSETQ. The CDR3, as DNA: TGCGCCAGCAGCTTGGTCGCCGCGGCCAAAAACATTCAGTACTTC. It yields the protein CASSLVAAAKNIQYF.

In its sample, this clonotype ranks as medium-sized. The rearrangement links TRBV6-1 to TRBJ2-3; TRBD2 matches at 13 bases. Germline assignment: CDR1 MNHNS and CDR2 SASEGT. CDR3 size: 16 residues. Unmatched junction bases numbered 3, after V lost 2 bases and J lost 4 bases. The CDR3 here is CASSEKLAGGPDTQYF. In nucleotides, the CDR3 is TGTGCCAGCAGTGAAAAACTAGCGGGGGGGCCAGATACGCAGTATTTT.

The chain joins TRBV6-2 or TRBV6-3 to TRBJ2-1; TRBD2 aligns across 10 bases. CDR3 length equals 15 residues. V was pared by 6 bases and J by 7 bases, with 9 bases of the junction left unmatched. From germline, CDR1 is MNHEY and CDR2 SVGEGT. The CDR3 spells CASRKAGGEKNEQFF. The CDR3 DNA reads TGTGCCAGCAGGAAAGCGGGGGGGGAAAAAAATGAGCAGTTCTTC.

There are a few counts of this clonotype. The chain uses TRBV20-1 and TRBJ2-7; D may match TRBD1 or TRBD2 (5 bases each). The CDR3 covers 13 residues. CDR1 and CDR2 (germline): DFQATT, SNEGSKA (reference sequence). V lost 6 bases and J 6 bases, leaving 18 bases between the germline ends. CDR3 nucleotide sequence: TGCAGTGCCACGTCCGGGCCCGGGGCCGAGCAGTACGTC. It is translated as CSATSGPGAEQYV.

Comments on this clonotype: Since a much larger clone is just one base distant, this may be a read error. The chain combines TRBV6-2 or TRBV6-3 with TRBJ2-5, with TRBD1 identical over 8 bases. Germline trimming cut 8 bases from V and 3 bases from J; bases unmatched to any gene: 2. The CDR3 length is 12 residues. CDR1 and CDR2 (germline): MNHEY, SVGEGT. Here the CDR3 reads CASGQGKETQYF. The CDR3 DNA sequence: TGTGCCAGCGGACAGGGAAAAGAGACCCAGTACTTC.

This clonotype is categorized as medium-sized. The chain links TRBV30 to TRBJ1-3; D unresolved. This CDR3 is 13 amino acids long. Germline values: CDR1 GTSNPN, CDR2 SVGIG (reference sequence). Deletions cut 0 bases from V and 3 bases from J, with 6 bases between. CDR3 region: CAWSVDVGNTIYF. The CDR3 nucleotides read TGTGCCTGGAGTGTAGATGTTGGAAACACCATATATTTT.

The genes are TRBV6-6 and TRBJ1-2; 12 bases are shared with TRBD1. J gave up 7 bases and V 2 bases, and 11 bases lay outside the gene matches. The CDR3 sequence is 17 residues long. The germline V gene encodes CDR1 MNHNY and CDR2 SVGAGI (reference sequence). In nucleotides, the CDR3 is TGTGCCAGCAGTTACACGACCGGGACAGGGGGCTTTGGTGGCTACACCTTC. It yields the protein CASSYTTGTGGFGGYTF.

This clonotype was counted at least ten times. The J gene is TRBJ2-3, the V gene TRBV7-6; D not resolved. Germline CDR1 reads SGHVS; CDR2 reads FNYEAQ. This CDR3 spans 12 amino acids. V was trimmed by 5 bases and J by 1 base, leaving 4 bases between them. The CDR3 sequence: CASSRGTDTQYF. CDR3 DNA sequence: TGTGCCAGCAGCCGGGGCACAGATACGCAGTATTTT.

To note about this clonotype: The junction does not match germline at one end; this may be a read error. V usage is TRBV20-1 and J usage is TRBJ2-2; D is perhaps TRBD2 (6 bases). From germline, CDR1 is DFQATT and CDR2 SNEGSKA (reference sequence). The CDR3 totals 15 residues. CDR3 nucleotides: TGCGGTGCAAACTCAATCGGGACTGAGTCCGGGGAGCTGTTTTTT. Translating gives CGANSIGTESGELFF.

In this sample, this clonotype turned up many times. The chain is built from TRBV19 and TRBJ2-7, with D tentatively TRBD1 or TRBD2 (6 bases each). V lost 7 bases, J lost 3 bases, and 19 bases lay in between. Germline V lookup: CDR1 LNHDA, CDR2 SQIVND (reference sequence). This CDR3 is 15 amino acids long. The CDR3 is CASMPGGRGSYEQYF. CDR3 sequence (DNA): TGTGCCAGTATGCCCGGGGGCCGGGGAAGCTACGAGCAGTACTTC.

V gene TRBV18 combines with J gene TRBJ1-2; D is unresolved. From germline, CDR1 is KGHSH and CDR2 LQKENI. V dropped 3 bases and J dropped 4 bases, with 9 bases sitting between them. This CDR3 is 13 amino acids long. In DNA, the CDR3 is TGTGCCAGCTCACCGGAGGAATCCTATGGCTACACCTTC. Its translation: CASSPEESYGYTF. The entire variable domain, with the rest obtained from reference TRBV18 and TRBJ1-2, is as follows: NAGVMQNPRHLVRRRGQEARLRCSPMKGHSHVYWYRQLPEEGLKFMVYLQKENIIDESGMPKERFSAEFPKEGPSILRIQQVVRGDSAAYFCASSPEESYGYTFGSGTRLTVV.

Judged by abundance, this clonotype is medium-sized. The chain couples TRBV5-6 to TRBJ2-7; D gene unclear. Germline CDR1 is SGHDT and CDR2 is YYEEEE. The V gene lost 4 bases and the J gene lost 0 bases, with 14 bases spanning the gap. CDR3 length equals 15 residues. The CDR3 region is CASSAGLPSSYEQYF. CDR3 sequence (DNA): TGTGCCAGCAGCGCAGGTCTTCCAAGCTCCTACGAGCAGTACTTC.

This chain connects TRBV4-2 to TRBJ2-5; D gene uncertain. With 2 bases removed from V and 4 bases from J, the gap between germline ends came to 17 bases. CDR1 LGHNA and CDR2 YNFKEQ come from the germline V gene. This CDR3 has 16 amino acids. In DNA, the CDR3 is TGTGCCAGCAGCCAACAAGACACTGGCCCAGGAGAGACCCAGTACTTC. Translation: CASSQQDTGPGETQYF.

V and J are TRBV6-5 and TRBJ2-2; TRBD2 aligns across 8 bases. Germline CDR1 MNHEY, CDR2 SVGAGI. V was pared by 2 bases and J by 6 bases, with 17 bases of the junction left unmatched. This CDR3 has 19 residues. The CDR3 sequence: CASSYGEIGLSGEAGELFF. CDR3 sequence (DNA): TGTGCCAGCAGTTACGGGGAGATCGGGCTTAGCGGGGAGGCCGGGGAGCTGTTTTTT.

This clonotype is deemed medium-sized. The chain links TRBV6-5 to TRBJ1-2; D might be TRBD1 (6 bases). With 6 bases removed from V and 4 bases from J, the gap between germline ends came to 15 bases. CDR1 and CDR2 from the germline V gene are MNHEY and SVGAGI. The CDR3 is made up of 14 amino acids. CDR3 protein: CASSPSRGGYGYTF. In nucleotides, the CDR3 is TGTGCCAGCAGCCCCTCGCGAGGGGGCTATGGCTACACCTTC.